This T cell receptor beta chain emerged from a study of breast tumors, draining lymph nodes, adjacent tissues. General study findings and limits: Findings are consistent with lymph node origin and intratumoral expansion of most tumor T cells.

Samples came from axillary lymph nodes draining the breast cancer. In TCRdb, the multiplex PCR reads were re-called with MiXCR into one record per CDR3 protein. This table holds tens of thousands of distinct CDR3 sequences, approximately 29% found once. In this sample, this clonotype turned up a few times. Its specificity is unknown. Germline CDR1 is SGHNT and CDR2 is YYREEE (reference sequence). Trimming shortened V by 0 bases and J by 6 bases, and 7 bases separated the two germline ends. This CDR3 has 12 residues. The clonotype comes from a female donor with breast cancer. Some clones in this sample may be carry-over from other donors' samples. The chain carries TRBV5-4 and TRBJ2-7; D gene unclear. Sequencing was carried out using axillary lymph node tissue. CDR3 residues: CASSLESSEQYF. The CDR3 nucleotides read TGTGCCAGCAGCTTGGAGTCAAGCGAGCAGTACTTC.